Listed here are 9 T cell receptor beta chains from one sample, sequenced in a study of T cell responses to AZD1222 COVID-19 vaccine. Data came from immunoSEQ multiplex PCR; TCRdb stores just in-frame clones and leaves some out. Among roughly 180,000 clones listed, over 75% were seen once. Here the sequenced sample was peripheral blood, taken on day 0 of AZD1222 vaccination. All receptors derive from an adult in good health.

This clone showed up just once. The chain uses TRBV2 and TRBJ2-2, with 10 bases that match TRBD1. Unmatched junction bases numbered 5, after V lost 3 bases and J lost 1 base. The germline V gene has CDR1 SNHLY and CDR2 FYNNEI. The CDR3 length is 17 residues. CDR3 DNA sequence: TGTGCCAGCAGTGACGACAGGGGGCGTTGGAACACCGGGGAGCTGTTTTTT. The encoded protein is CASSDDRGRWNTGELFF.

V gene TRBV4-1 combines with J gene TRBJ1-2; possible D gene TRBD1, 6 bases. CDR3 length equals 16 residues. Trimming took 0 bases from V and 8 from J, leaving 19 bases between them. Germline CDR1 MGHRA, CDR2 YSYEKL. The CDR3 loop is CASSQDLWYAGDGYTF. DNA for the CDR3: TGCGCCAGCAGCCAAGATCTTTGGTACGCAGGGGACGGCTACACCTTC.

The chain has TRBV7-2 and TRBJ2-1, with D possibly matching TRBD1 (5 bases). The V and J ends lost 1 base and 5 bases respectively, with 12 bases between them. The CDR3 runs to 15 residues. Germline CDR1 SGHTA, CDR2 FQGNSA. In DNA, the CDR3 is TGTGCCAGCAGCTTAGTAGTGGGGCAGGACAATGAGCAGTTCTTC. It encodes CASSLVVGQDNEQFF.

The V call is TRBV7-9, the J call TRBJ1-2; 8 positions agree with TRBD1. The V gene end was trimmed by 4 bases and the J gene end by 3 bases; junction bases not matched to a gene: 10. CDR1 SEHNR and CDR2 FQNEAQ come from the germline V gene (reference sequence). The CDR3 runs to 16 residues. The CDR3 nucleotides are TGTGCCAGCAGCTACCGACAGGGGAGAGGGGACTATGGCTACACCTTC. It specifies CASSYRQGRGDYGYTF.

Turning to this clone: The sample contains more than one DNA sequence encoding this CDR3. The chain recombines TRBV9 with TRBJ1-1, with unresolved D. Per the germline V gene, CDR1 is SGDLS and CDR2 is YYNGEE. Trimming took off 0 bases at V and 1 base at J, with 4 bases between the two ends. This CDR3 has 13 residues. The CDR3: CASSVGANTEAFF. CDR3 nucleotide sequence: TGTGCCAGCAGCGTAGGTGCGAACACTGAAGCTTTCTTT.

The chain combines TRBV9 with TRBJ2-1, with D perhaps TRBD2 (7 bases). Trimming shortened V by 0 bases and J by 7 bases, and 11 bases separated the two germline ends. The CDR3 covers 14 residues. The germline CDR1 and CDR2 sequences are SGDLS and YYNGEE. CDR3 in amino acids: CASSVGGGANEQFF. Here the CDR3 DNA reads TGTGCCAGCAGCGTAGGTGGGGGGGCAAATGAGCAGTTCTTC.

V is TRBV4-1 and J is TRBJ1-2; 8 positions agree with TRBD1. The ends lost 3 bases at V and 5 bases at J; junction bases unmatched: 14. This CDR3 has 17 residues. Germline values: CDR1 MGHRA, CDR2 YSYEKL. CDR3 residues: CASSQTHSDRGSYGYTF. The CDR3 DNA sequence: TGCGCCAGCAGCCAGACGCACTCAGACAGGGGCTCTTATGGCTACACCTTC.

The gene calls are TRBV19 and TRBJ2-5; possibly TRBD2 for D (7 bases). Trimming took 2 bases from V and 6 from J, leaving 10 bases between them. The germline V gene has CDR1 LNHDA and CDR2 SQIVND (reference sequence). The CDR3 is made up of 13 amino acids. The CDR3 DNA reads TGTGCCAGTAGTATATCCGGGGGGCAGACCCAGTACTTC. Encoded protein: CASSISGGQTQYF.

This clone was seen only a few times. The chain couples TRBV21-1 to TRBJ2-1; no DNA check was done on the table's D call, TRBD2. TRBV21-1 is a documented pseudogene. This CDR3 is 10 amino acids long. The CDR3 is CASSKREQFF. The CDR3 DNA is TGTGCCAGCAGCAAGCGGGAGCAGTTCTTC.